The clone carrying this TCR beta chain was recorded only once. These data belong to a study of CD8+ T cells in alopecia areata. This CDR3 spans 13 amino acids. Germline V gene lookup returns CDR1 MGHDK and CDR2 SYGVNS. Trimming took 3 bases from V and 2 from J, leaving 8 bases between them. Sequencing relied on a cDNA template that was reverse transcribed from extracted RNA. Using immunoSEQ multiplex PCR, the repertoire was profiled, and TCRdb retains in-frame clones only, with some absent. The profile covers about 180,000 clones, with approximately 62% appearing a single time and around 1.8% taken by the ten largest.

The V gene is TRBV25-1, the J gene TRBJ2-7; D gene unclear. The sequenced sample was CD4+ T cells sorted from blood, obtained at week 0. This receptor was taken from a human donor with alopecia areata. CDR3 protein: CASSDPAAYEQYF. In nucleotides, the CDR3 is TGTGCCAGCAGTGACCCTGCAGCCTACGAGCAGTACTTC.